This paragraph reports one TCR beta chain. What it recognizes is unknown. Other DNA sequences in the sample encode the same CDR3. The data stem from a study of shared clonotypes between healthy human individuals. Findings of the study overall: Rarefaction showed that sequencing of sorted subsets was incomplete (despite large depth).

Selected positively for CCR7 and CD45RO-negative, naive CD8 cells excluded terminally differentiated effector memory CD45RA+ cells. All the donors were Caucasian adults who lived in Nashville, Tennessee. Assay: immunoSEQ multiplex PCR; the TCRdb copy retains only in-frame clones and omits some. In the table there are around 2.1 million clones, about 93% of which are singletons. Material: naive CD8+ T cells from PBMCs. The TCR originated in a man younger than 30 in good health. Some clones in this sample may be carry-over from other donors' samples.

The CDR3: CASSSGGFYEQYF. The CDR3 DNA reads TGTGCCAGCAGCTCGGGGGGGTTCTACGAGCAGTACTTC. The chain couples TRBV5-4 to TRBJ2-7, with 8 bases identical to TRBD2. After removal of 3 bases from V and 3 bases from J, the junction contained 2 bases not matched to a gene. CDR3 length: 13 amino acids. Looked up from germline, CDR1 is SGHNT and CDR2 is YYREEE (reference sequence).